Ten or more counts support the clone carrying this T cell receptor beta chain. Noted time point: peripheral blood 6 weeks after treatment start. Measured with immunoSEQ multiplex PCR; TCRdb has only the in-frame clones, and not every one. Of over 100,000 clones in the sample, around 93% were seen once. These data come from a study of PD-L1 blockade in urothelial cancer. Trimming took off 3 bases at V and 7 bases at J, with 13 bases between the two ends. The V gene's germline CDR1 is KGHSH and CDR2 LQKENI. The CDR3 runs to 15 residues. This TCR came from a man between 60 and 75 years old with urothelial cancer. V gene TRBV18 combines with J gene TRBJ1-6; no reliable D call. Sequencing used PBMCs, obtained around atezolizumab (anti-PD-L1) treatment. DNA of the CDR3: TGTGCCAGCTCACCGATGGCCGTGCCGAATTCACCCCTCCACTTT. It yields the protein CASSPMAVPNSPLHF. The variable domain in full, completed from reference TRBV18 and TRBJ1-6, reads NAGVMQNPRHLVRRRGQEARLRCSPMKGHSHVYWYRQLPEEGLKFMVYLQKENIIDESGMPKERFSAEFPKEGPSILRIQQVVRGDSAAYFCASSPMAVPNSPLHFGNGTRLTVT.